Reported below is one TCR beta chain. Participants, about 18 to 95 years old, spanned 25 or so US areas. These data come from a study of blood T cell repertoires in COVID-19. Study-level information: Sites in the United States, Italy and Spain provided acute and convalescent COVID-19 samples. T cells, B-cell-depleted T cells, or PBMCs supplied cDNA or gDNA.

Produced via immunoSEQ multiplex PCR; TCRdb's table is partial and in-frame only. The table lists 200,000 to 300,000 clones, approximately 83% of them singletons. The CDR3 has 17 residues. Trimming took 4 bases from V and 4 from J; bases not matched to a gene: 13. Germline lookup yields CDR1 SGHRS and CDR2 YFSETQ. The sequence was obtained from a woman between 40 and 55 years old with acute COVID-19. The rearrangement links TRBV5-1 to TRBJ2-3; 9 nucleotides agree with TRBD1. Sample: PBMCs or T cells enriched from blood (not recorded which). The DNA of the CDR3 is TGCGCCAGCAGCGGACTACCCGGGACAGGGAGGCCAGATACGCAGTATTTT. Amino acids: CASSGLPGTGRPDTQYF.